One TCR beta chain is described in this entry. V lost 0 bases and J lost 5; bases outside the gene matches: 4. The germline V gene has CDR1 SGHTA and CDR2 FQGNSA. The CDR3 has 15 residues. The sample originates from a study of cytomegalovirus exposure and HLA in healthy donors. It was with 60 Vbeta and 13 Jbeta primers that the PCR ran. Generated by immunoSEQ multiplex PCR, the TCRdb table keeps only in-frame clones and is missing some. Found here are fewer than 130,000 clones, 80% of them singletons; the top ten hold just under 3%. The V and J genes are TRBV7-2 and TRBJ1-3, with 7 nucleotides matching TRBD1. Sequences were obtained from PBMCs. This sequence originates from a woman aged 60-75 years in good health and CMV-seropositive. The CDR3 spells CASSLAGGARNTIYF. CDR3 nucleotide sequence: TGTGCCAGCAGCTTAGCAGGGGGCGCGCGAAACACCATATATTTT.